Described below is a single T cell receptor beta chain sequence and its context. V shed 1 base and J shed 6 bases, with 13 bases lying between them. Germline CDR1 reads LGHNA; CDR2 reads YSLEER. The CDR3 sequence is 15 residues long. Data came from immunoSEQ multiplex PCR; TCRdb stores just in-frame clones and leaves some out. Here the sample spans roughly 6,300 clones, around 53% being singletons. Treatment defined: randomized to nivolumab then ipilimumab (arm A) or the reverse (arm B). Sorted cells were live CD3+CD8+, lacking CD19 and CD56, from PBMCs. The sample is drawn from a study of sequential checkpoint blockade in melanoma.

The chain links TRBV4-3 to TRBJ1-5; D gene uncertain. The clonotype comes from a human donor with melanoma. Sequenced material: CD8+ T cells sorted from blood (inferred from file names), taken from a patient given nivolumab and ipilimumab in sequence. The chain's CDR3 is CASSQVEGSRQPQHF. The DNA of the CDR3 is TGCGCCAGCAGCCAAGTTGAAGGGAGTCGTCAGCCCCAGCATTTT.